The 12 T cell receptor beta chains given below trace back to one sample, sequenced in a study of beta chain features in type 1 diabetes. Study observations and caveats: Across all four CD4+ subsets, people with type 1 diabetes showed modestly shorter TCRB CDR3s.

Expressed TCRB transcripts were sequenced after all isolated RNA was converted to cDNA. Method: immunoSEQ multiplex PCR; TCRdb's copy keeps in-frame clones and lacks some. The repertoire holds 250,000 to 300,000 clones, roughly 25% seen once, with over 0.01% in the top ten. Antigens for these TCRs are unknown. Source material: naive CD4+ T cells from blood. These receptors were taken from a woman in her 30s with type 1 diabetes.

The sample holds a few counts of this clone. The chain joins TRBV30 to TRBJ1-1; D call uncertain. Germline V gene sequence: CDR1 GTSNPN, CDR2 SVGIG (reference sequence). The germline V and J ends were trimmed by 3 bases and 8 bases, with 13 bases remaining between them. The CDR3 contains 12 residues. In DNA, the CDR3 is TGTGCCTGGAGCGCCCATGGACTGGAAGCTTTCTTT. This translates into CAWSAHGLEAFF.

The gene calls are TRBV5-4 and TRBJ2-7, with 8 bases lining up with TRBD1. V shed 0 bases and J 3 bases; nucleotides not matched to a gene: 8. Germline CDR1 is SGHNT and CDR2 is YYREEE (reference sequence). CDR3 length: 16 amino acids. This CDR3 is CASSLEAHRGVYEQYF. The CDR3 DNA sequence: TGTGCCAGCAGCTTGGAGGCGCACAGGGGGGTCTACGAGCAGTACTTC.

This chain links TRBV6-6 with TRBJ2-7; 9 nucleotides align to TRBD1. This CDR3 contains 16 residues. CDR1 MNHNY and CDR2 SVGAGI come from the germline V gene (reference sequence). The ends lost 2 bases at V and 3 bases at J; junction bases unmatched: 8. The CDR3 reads CASSYTGQGLDYEQYF. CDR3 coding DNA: TGTGCCAGCAGTTACACCGGACAGGGGCTGGACTACGAGCAGTACTTC.

The CDR3 nucleotides read TGTGCCAGCAGCTTAGATTCATACAATGAGCAGTTCTTC. Its protein product is CASSLDSYNEQFF. This rearrangement joins TRBV7-2 to TRBJ2-1; no clear D gene. The CDR3 consists of 13 residues. Germline V gives CDR1 SGHTA, CDR2 FQGNSA. Trimming took off 1 base at V and 4 bases at J, with 5 bases between the two ends. Using reference TRBV7-2 and TRBJ2-1 for the parts outside the CDR3, the full variable domain is GAGVSQSPSNKVTEKGKDVELRCDPISGHTALYWYRQSLGQGLEFLIYFQGNSAPDKSGLPSDRFSAERTGGSVSTLTIQRTQQEDSAVYLCASSLDSYNEQFFGPGTRLTVL.

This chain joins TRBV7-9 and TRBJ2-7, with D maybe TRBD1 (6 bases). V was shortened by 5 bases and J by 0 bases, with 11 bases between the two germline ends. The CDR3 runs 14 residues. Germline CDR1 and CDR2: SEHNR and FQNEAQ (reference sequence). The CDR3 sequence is CASSQQGDSYEQYF. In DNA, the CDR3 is TGTGCCAGCAGCCAACAGGGAGACTCCTACGAGCAGTACTTC.

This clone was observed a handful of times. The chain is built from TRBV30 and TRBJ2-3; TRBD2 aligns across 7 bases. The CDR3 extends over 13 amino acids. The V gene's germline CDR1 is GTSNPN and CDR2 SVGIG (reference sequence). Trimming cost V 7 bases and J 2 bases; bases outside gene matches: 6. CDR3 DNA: TGTGCCTCAAGAACTAGCGCCACAGATACGCAGTATTTT. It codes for CASRTSATDTQYF.

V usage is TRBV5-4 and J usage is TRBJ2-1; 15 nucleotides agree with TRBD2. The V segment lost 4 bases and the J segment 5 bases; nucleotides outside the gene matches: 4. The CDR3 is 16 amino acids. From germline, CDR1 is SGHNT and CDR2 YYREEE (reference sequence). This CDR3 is CASSRGLAGGNNEQFF. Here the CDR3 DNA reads TGTGCCAGCAGCCGCGGACTAGCGGGAGGGAACAATGAGCAGTTCTTC. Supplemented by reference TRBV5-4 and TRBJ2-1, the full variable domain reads ETGVTQSPTHLIKTRGQQVTLRCSSQSGHNTVSWYQQALGQGPQFIFQYYREEENGRGNFPPRFSGLQFPNYSSELNVNALELDDSALYLCASSRGLAGGNNEQFFGPGTRLTVL.

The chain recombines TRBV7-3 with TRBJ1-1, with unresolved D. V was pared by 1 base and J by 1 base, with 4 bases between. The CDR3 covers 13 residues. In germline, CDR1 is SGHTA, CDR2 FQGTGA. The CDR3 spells CASSLMANTEAFF. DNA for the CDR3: TGTGCCAGCAGCTTAATGGCGAACACTGAAGCTTTCTTT. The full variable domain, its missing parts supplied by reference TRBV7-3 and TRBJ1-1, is GAGVSQTPSNKVTEKGKYVELRCDPISGHTALYWYRQSLGQGPEFLIYFQGTGAADDSGLPNDRFFAVRPEGSVSTLKIQRTERGDSAVYLCASSLMANTEAFFGQGTRLTVV.

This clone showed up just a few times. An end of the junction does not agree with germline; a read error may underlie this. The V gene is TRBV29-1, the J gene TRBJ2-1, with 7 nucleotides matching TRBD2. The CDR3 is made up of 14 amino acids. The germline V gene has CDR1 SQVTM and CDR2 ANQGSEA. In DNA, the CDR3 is TGCAGCGCTGAAGGCCTAGCGGTCTACAATGAGCAGTTCTTC. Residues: CSAEGLAVYNEQFF.

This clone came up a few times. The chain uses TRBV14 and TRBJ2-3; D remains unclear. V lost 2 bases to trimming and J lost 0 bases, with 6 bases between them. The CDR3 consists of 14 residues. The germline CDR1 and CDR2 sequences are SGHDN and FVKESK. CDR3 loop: CASSQKQSTDTQYF. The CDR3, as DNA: TGTGCCAGCAGCCAAAAACAGAGCACAGATACGCAGTATTTT.

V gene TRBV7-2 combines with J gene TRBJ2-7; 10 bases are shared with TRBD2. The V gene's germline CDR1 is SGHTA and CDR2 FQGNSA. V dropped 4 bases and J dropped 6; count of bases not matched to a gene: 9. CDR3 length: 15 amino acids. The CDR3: CASSYGAGGPGEQYF. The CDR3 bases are TGTGCCAGCAGCTACGGAGCGGGAGGGCCCGGCGAGCAGTACTTC.

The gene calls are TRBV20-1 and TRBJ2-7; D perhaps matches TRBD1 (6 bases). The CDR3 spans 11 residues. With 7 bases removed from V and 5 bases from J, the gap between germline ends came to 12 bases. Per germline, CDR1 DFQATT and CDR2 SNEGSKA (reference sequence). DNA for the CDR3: TGCAGTGGGGTCAGGGGAAACGAGCAGTACTTC. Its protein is CSGVRGNEQYF.